This T cell receptor beta chain was captured in a study of regulatory T cells in long-lasting Graves disease. This clonotype has ten or more counts. Researchers made TCR beta libraries by using iRepertoire HTBI primers and running Arm-PCR on CDR3 regions. TCRdb re-analysed the multiplex PCR reads in MiXCR, keeping a single row per CDR3 protein. The sample includes roughly 510,000 distinct CDR3 sequences, about 16% seen only once; the top ten take approximately 12%. Noted time point: newly diagnosed GD, antithyroid drugs for less than 3 months. There was RNA extracted from PBMCs, and the TCR library was made from it. This CDR3 has 13 residues. Germline values: CDR1 SNHLY, CDR2 FYNNEI. The V gene lost 9 bases and the J gene lost 8 bases, with 14 bases spanning the gap. The same sample was also studied in work on T cells in Graves' hyperthyroidism and ophthalmopathy.

The chain combines TRBV2 with TRBJ1-6; no firm D call. Material: peripheral blood mononuclear cells (PBMCs), obtained at new diagnosis, from a patient treated with antithyroid drugs. The TCR originated in a man aged 18 to 35 with Graves disease. The CDR3: CASPGVAHSPLHF. DNA for the CDR3: TGTGCCAGTCCCGGCGTGGCCCATTCACCCCTCCACTTT.